A few counts support the clone carrying this T cell receptor beta chain. The CDR3 length is 18 residues. Germline V gene data show CDR1 as DFQATT and CDR2 as SNEGSKA (reference sequence). The V end lost 0 bases, the J end lost 0 bases, and 18 bases lay between the germline ends. From the RT-PCR reads, TCRdb called clonotypes with MiXCR, one entry per CDR3 protein. Among about 800,000 distinct CDR3 sequences listed, approximately 22% were seen once. This specimen belongs to a study of response to subunit inactivated influenza vaccine. The sequencing used PBMCs from blood, collected 5 days after vaccination. This clonotype was sampled from a man aged 50-60 years who received an inactivated influenza vaccine. V is TRBV20-1 and J is TRBJ1-3, with no clear D. The CDR3 reads CSARDRRGGSISGNTIYF. The CDR3, as DNA: TGCAGTGCTAGAGATCGGAGAGGCGGAAGTATCTCTGGAAACACCATATATTTT.